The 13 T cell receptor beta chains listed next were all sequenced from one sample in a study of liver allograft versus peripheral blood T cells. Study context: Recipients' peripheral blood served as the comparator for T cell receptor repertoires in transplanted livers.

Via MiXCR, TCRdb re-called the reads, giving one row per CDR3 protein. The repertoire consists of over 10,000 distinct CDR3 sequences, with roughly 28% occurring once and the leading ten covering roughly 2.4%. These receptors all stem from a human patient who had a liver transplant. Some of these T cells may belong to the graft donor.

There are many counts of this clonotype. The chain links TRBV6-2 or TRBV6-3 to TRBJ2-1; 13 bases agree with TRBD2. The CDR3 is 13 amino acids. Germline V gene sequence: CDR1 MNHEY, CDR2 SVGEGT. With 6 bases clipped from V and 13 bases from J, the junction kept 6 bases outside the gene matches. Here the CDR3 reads CASRLAGGPYQFF. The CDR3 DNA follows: TGTGCCAGCAGACTAGCGGGGGGGCCGTATCAGTTCTTC.

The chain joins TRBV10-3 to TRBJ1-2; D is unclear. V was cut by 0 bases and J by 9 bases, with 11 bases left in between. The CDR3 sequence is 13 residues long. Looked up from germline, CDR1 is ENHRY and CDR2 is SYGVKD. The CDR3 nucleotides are TGTGCCATCAGTGAGTCCACCCTTCTGAGCTACACCTTC. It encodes CAISESTLLSYTF.

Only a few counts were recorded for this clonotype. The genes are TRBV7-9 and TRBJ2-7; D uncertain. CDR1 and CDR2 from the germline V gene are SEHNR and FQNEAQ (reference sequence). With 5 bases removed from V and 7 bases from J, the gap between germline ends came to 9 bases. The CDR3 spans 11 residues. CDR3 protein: CASSQIDEQYF. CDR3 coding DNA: TGTGCCAGCAGCCAGATCGATGAGCAGTACTTC.

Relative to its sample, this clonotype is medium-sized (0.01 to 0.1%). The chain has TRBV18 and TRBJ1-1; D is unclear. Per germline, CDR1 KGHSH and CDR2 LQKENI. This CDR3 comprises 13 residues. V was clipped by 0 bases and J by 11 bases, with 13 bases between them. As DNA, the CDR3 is TGTGCCAGCTCACCACCTGGCGGAATGGATGCTTTCTTT. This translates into CASSPPGGMDAFF.

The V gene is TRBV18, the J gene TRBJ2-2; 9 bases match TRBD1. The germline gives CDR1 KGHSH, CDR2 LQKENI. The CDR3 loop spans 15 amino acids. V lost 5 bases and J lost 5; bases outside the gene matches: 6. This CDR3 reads CASSSGQGTTGELFF. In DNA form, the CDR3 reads TGTGCCAGCTCATCTGGACAGGGGACTACCGGGGAGCTGTTTTTT.

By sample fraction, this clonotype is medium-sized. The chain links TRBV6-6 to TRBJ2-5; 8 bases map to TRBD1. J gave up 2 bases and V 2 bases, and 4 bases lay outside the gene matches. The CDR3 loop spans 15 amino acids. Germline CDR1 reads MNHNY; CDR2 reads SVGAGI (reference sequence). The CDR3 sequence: CASSYDRGSQETQYF. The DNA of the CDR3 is TGTGCCAGCAGTTACGACAGGGGTTCACAAGAGACCCAGTACTTC.

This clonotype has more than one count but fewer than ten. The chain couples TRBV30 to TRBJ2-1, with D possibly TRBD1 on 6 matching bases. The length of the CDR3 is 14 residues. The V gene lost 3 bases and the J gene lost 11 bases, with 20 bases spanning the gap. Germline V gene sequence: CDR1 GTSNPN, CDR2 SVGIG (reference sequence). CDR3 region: CAWRPRDTSPKQFF. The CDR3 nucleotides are TGTGCCTGGAGGCCCCGGGACACCAGCCCTAAGCAGTTCTTC.

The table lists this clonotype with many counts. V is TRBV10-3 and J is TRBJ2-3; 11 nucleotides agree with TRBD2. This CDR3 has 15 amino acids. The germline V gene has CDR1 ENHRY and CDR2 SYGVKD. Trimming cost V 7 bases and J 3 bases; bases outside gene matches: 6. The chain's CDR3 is CAIKLAGDNTDTQYF. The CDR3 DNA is TGTGCCATCAAACTAGCGGGAGATAATACAGATACGCAGTATTTT.

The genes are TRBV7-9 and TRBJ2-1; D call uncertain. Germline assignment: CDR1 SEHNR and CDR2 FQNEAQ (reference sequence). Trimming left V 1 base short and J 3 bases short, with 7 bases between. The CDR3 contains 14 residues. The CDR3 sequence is CASSLEAHYNEQFF. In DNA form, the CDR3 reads TGTGCCAGCAGCTTAGAAGCCCACTACAATGAGCAGTTCTTC.

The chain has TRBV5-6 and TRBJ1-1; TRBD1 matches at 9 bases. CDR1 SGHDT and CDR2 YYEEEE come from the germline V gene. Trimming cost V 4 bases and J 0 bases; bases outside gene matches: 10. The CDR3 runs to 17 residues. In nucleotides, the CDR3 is TGTGCCAGCAGCGTATCCGGGACAGGGATCATGAACACTGAAGCTTTCTTT. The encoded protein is CASSVSGTGIMNTEAFF.

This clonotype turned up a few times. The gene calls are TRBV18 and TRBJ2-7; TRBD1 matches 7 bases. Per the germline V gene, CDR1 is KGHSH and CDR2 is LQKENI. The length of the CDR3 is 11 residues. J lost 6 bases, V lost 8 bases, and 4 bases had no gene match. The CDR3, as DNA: TGTGCCAGCAGTTACAGGGGCGAGCAGTACTTC. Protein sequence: CASSYRGEQYF.

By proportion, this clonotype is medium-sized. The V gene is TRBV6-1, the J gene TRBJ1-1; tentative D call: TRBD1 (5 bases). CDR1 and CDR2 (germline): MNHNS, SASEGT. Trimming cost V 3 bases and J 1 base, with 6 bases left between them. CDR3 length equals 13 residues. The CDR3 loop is CASSDQGNTEAFF. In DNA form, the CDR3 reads TGTGCCAGCAGTGACCAGGGGAACACTGAAGCTTTCTTT.

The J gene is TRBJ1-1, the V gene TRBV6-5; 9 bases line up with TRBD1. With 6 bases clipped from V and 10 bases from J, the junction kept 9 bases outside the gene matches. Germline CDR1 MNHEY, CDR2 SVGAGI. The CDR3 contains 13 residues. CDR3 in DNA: TGTGCCAGCAGAGACTGGACAGGGGAGAGAGCTTTCTTT. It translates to CASRDWTGERAFF.